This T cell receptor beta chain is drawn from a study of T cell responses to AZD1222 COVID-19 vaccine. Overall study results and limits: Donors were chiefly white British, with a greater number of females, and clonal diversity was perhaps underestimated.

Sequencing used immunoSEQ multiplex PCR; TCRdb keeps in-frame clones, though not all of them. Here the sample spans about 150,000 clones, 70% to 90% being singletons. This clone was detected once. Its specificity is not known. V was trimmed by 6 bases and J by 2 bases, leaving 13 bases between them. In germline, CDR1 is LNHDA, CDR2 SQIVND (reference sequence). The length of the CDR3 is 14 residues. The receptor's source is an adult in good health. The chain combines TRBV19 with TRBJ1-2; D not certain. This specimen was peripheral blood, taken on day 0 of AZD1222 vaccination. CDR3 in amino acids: CASSLGQTNYGYTF. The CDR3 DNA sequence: TGTGCCAGTAGCCTCGGTCAGACCAACTATGGCTACACCTTC. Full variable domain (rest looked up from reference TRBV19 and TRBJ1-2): DGGITQSPKYLFRKEGQNVTLSCEQNLNHDAMYWYRQDPGQGLRLIYYSQIVNDFQKGDIAEGYSVSREKKESFPLTVTSAQKNPTAFYLCASSLGQTNYGYTFGSGTRLTVV.